Below are 9 T cell receptor beta chains sequenced from a single sample in a study of CD8 T cells in Susac syndrome. With random hexamers, reverse transcription was performed on about 0.5 to 1 ug of RNA. One entry per CDR3 protein results from TCRdb running MiXCR on the immunoSEQ multiplex PCR reads. The repertoire holds 71,000 or so distinct CDR3 sequences, with 85% to 95% as singletons. Specimen: CD4+ T cells from PBMCs. Receptor source: a human donor with Susac syndrome.

CDR3 DNA sequence: TGTGCCAGCAGCCCTCGGAAAAGGGAAGGCGAAAAACTGTTTTTT. Its protein product is CASSPRKREGEKLFF. The rearrangement links TRBV6-1 to TRBJ1-4; D gene uncertain. V was trimmed by 6 bases and J by 8 bases, leaving 19 bases between them. Germline V lookup: CDR1 MNHNS, CDR2 SASEGT. The CDR3 is made up of 15 amino acids.

The chain carries TRBV20-1 and TRBJ1-5, with unresolved D. Deletions cut 1 base from V and 0 bases from J, with 13 bases between. The CDR3 sequence is 16 residues long. The germline CDR1 and CDR2 sequences are DFQATT and SNEGSKA (reference sequence). This CDR3 is CSARGGGSYSNQPQHF. The CDR3 DNA is TGCAGTGCTAGAGGTGGTGGCAGTTATAGCAATCAGCCCCAGCATTTT.

The gene calls are TRBV7-6 and TRBJ1-5, with TRBD1 as a possible D gene (5 bases). CDR3 length: 15 residues. Between the trimmed V and J ends, which lost 2 bases and 2 bases, there was a span of 10 bases. Looked up from germline, CDR1 is SGHVS and CDR2 is FNYEAQ. CDR3 DNA: TGTGCCAGCAGCTTAATGGGGGAGGGCAATCAGCCCCAGCATTTT. This encodes CASSLMGEGNQPQHF.

The chain recombines TRBV7-2 with TRBJ2-7; D remains unclear. Germline assignment: CDR1 SGHTA and CDR2 FQGNSA. CDR3 size: 12 residues. Trimming took off 1 base at V and 5 bases at J, with 6 bases between the two ends. This chain's CDR3 is CASSLVGHEQYF. The DNA for the CDR3 is TGTGCCAGCAGCTTAGTTGGCCACGAGCAGTACTTC.

The genes are TRBV10-3 and TRBJ1-4; D is uncertain. The CDR3 has 11 residues. Germline CDR1 and CDR2: ENHRY and SYGVKD. V gave up 3 bases and J gave up 4 bases, with 0 bases separating them. CDR3 amino acids: CAISDNEKLFF. The CDR3 nucleotides read TGTGCCATCAGTGATAATGAAAAACTGTTTTTT.

This clonotype came up once. The V gene is TRBV4-3, the J gene TRBJ2-2, with 8 bases fitting TRBD2. The CDR3 covers 17 residues. Germline V gene lookup returns CDR1 LGHNA and CDR2 YSLEER. Trimming removed 3 bases from V and 5 bases from J; junction bases left unmatched: 11. CDR3 protein: CASSQDLGLVITGELFF. In DNA, the CDR3 is TGCGCCAGCAGCCAGGATTTGGGACTAGTAATAACCGGGGAGCTGTTTTTT.

The V call is TRBV3-1, the J call TRBJ1-2; D call uncertain. The CDR3 covers 14 residues. Trimming pared 3 bases from V and 2 bases from J, leaving 10 bases between. CDR1 LGHDT and CDR2 YNNKEL come from the germline V gene (reference sequence). CDR3 bases: TGTGCCAGCAGCCATCCCGACGGGAACTATGGCTACACCTTC. Translating it yields CASSHPDGNYGYTF.

This clonotype was picked up a small number of times. CDR3 DNA sequence: TGTGCCAGCAGCTCGGACAGGCAAGAGACCCAGTACTTC. The encoded protein is CASSSDRQETQYF. The rearrangement links TRBV7-3 to TRBJ2-5; 7 positions agree with TRBD1. Germline CDR1 reads SGHTA; CDR2 reads FQGTGA. J was trimmed by 2 bases and V by 4 bases; bases with no gene match: 1. There are 13 residues in the CDR3. The full variable domain, with the rest looked up from reference TRBV7-3 and TRBJ2-5, is GAGVSQTPSNKVTEKGKYVELRCDPISGHTALYWYRQSLGQGPEFLIYFQGTGAADDSGLPNDRFFAVRPEGSVSTLKIQRTERGDSAVYLCASSSDRQETQYFGPGTRLLVL.

The chain is built from TRBV28 and TRBJ2-3; possible D gene TRBD2, 7 bases. The CDR3 has 14 amino acids. V was shortened by 7 bases and J by 2 bases, with 13 bases between the two germline ends. Germline lookup yields CDR1 MDHEN and CDR2 SYDVKM. CDR3 amino acids: CASKGGGSTDTQYF. The CDR3, as DNA: TGTGCCAGCAAGGGAGGGGGTTCCACAGATACGCAGTATTTT.